One sample yielded the 32 T cell receptor beta chains listed below, sequenced in a study of shared clonotypes between healthy human individuals. Data came from immunoSEQ multiplex PCR; TCRdb stores just in-frame clones and leaves some out. This sample has about 490,000 clones, with over 60% found just once. Sequenced input: PBMCs. The receptor set was obtained from a middle-aged woman in good health. Some clones in this sample may be carry-over from other donors' samples.

The V call is TRBV5-4, the J call TRBJ1-2, with 11 bases matching TRBD1. Trimming at V came to 4 bases and at J to 7 bases, leaving 9 bases not matched to a gene. Germline assignment: CDR1 SGHNT and CDR2 YYREEE (reference sequence). CDR3 length: 15 amino acids. CDR3 in DNA: TGTGCCAGCAGCACCGGACAGGGGGCGTTGAGTGGCTACACCTTC. Protein sequence: CASSTGQGALSGYTF.

The chain couples TRBV9 to TRBJ2-5; D ambiguous. The DNA end is more similar to TRBJ2-7, so the J call may be wrong. This CDR3 comprises 13 residues. In germline, CDR1 is SGDLS, CDR2 YYNGEE. The CDR3 reads CASSVGEPNEQYF. The CDR3 DNA is TGTGCCAGCAGCGTAGGGGAACCCAACGAGCAGTACTTC.

This clone has only a few counts. This chain uses TRBV29-1 with TRBJ2-7; 7 bases are a match to TRBD2. The CDR3 totals 12 residues. Germline assignment: CDR1 SQVTM and CDR2 ANQGSEA. V lost 4 bases and J lost 6; bases outside the gene matches: 6. This CDR3 reads CSVGAGLGEQYF. CDR3 coding DNA: TGCAGCGTTGGAGCGGGATTGGGCGAGCAGTACTTC.

The rearrangement uses TRBV4-3 and TRBJ1-3; a weak D match, TRBD1 (6 bases). The CDR3 is 15 residues long. V shed 0 bases and J shed 3 bases, with 9 bases lying between them. Germline lookup yields CDR1 LGHNA and CDR2 YSLEER. The CDR3 loop reads CASSQEGAVGNTIYF. The CDR3 DNA is TGCGCCAGCAGCCAAGAGGGGGCTGTTGGAAACACCATATATTTT.

The chain uses TRBV5-1 and TRBJ2-7, with 8 bases identical to TRBD2. V shed 4 bases, J shed 5 bases, and the junction held 17 bases outside the gene matches. The CDR3 length is 17 residues. The germline CDR1 and CDR2 sequences are SGHRS and YFSETQ. CDR3: CASSPGRGTRHINEQYF. The CDR3 bases are TGCGCCAGCAGCCCCGGGAGGGGCACTCGACACATAAACGAGCAGTACTTC.

This chain connects TRBV11-2 to TRBJ1-2; D gene ambiguous. Germline V lookup: CDR1 SGHAT, CDR2 FQNNGV. Trimming left V 2 bases short and J 4 bases short, with 8 bases between. This CDR3 is built from 13 residues. The CDR3 loop is CASSLNPGYGYTF. CDR3 DNA: TGTGCCAGCAGCTTAAACCCAGGCTATGGCTACACCTTC.

The chain combines TRBV7-8 with TRBJ2-3; 8 bases match TRBD2. This CDR3 comprises 13 residues. Unmatched junction bases numbered 2, after V lost 7 bases and J lost 2 bases. The germline V gene encodes CDR1 SGHVS and CDR2 FQNEAQ. The CDR3 nucleotides read TGTGCCAGCATCGGGGGGGACACAGATACGCAGTATTTT. Translation: CASIGGDTDTQYF.

This rearrangement joins TRBV6-4 to TRBJ2-2, with 12 bases aligning to TRBD2. V was clipped by 6 bases and J by 4 bases; unmatched bases: 6. CDR3 length: 16 amino acids. Germline CDR1 MRHNA, CDR2 SNTAGT. The CDR3 nucleotides read TGTGCCAGCAGCCCTGGACTAGCGGGACCCACCGGGGAGCTGTTTTTT. Protein: CASSPGLAGPTGELFF.

The V gene is TRBV9, the J gene TRBJ2-1, with 11 bases aligning to TRBD2. The ends lost 4 bases at V and 7 bases at J; junction bases unmatched: 10. The CDR3 length is 16 residues. Germline CDR1 SGDLS, CDR2 YYNGEE. CDR3 amino acids: CASSPRVAGGWNEQFF. CDR3 DNA sequence: TGTGCCAGCAGCCCTCGGGTAGCGGGAGGGTGGAATGAGCAGTTCTTC.

The chain uses TRBV7-2 and TRBJ2-7; the D call may be TRBD1 or TRBD2 (5 bases each). V lost 6 bases and J 2 bases, leaving 14 bases between the germline ends. Germline-derived CDR1 and CDR2 are SGHTA and FQGNSA. CDR3 length equals 14 residues. The CDR3 loop is CASSGTEQTYEQYF. The CDR3 bases are TGTGCCAGCAGTGGGACGGAACAAACCTACGAGCAGTACTTC.

V gene TRBV27 combines with J gene TRBJ1-2; TRBD1 matches at 11 bases. The CDR3 is made up of 14 amino acids. Germline V CDR1 and CDR2: MNHEY, SMNVEV (reference sequence). V dropped 5 bases and J dropped 6; count of bases not matched to a gene: 5. As DNA, the CDR3 is TGTGCCAGCAGTCCCAGGACAGGGGGCCATGGCTACACCTTC. It encodes CASSPRTGGHGYTF.

The chain uses TRBV18 and TRBJ2-2; a weak D match, TRBD1 (5 bases). This CDR3 is built from 16 residues. V dropped 2 bases and J dropped 1 base, with 11 bases sitting between them. The germline V gene encodes CDR1 KGHSH and CDR2 LQKENI. The CDR3 DNA reads as TGTGCCAGCTCACCAGCGGCGGACATGAACACCGGGGAGCTGTTTTTT. Protein: CASSPAADMNTGELFF.

The chain joins TRBV21-1 to TRBJ1-4; TRBD1, the D gene given by the table, was not confirmed from the DNA. TRBV21-1 is a pseudogene locus. The CDR3 has 17 amino acids. CDR3 sequence reads: CASSKEGGGTANEKLFF. CDR3 bases: TGTGCCAGCAGCAAAGAAGGGGGCGGGACAGCTAATGAAAAACTGTTTTTT.

This chain connects TRBV6-6 to TRBJ2-2; TRBD1 might be the D (6 bases). This CDR3 has 14 amino acids. The germline gives CDR1 MNHNY, CDR2 SVGAGI (reference sequence). Trimming took off 8 bases at V and 4 bases at J, with 14 bases between the two ends. Here the CDR3 reads CASHVGAGTGELFF. In DNA, the CDR3 is TGTGCCAGCCACGTGGGGGCGGGCACCGGGGAGCTGTTTTTT.

V gene TRBV6-1 combines with J gene TRBJ2-7; no firm D call. Trimming removed 8 bases from V and 0 bases from J, with 11 bases in between. Germline CDR1 reads MNHNS; CDR2 reads SASEGT. The CDR3 runs to 13 residues. The CDR3 spells CASESVVSYEQYF. The CDR3 nucleotides read TGTGCCAGCGAATCCGTAGTCTCCTACGAGCAGTACTTC.

V and J are TRBV6-6 and TRBJ1-2, with D unclear. Germline CDR1 is MNHNY and CDR2 is SVGAGI (reference sequence). Trimming removed 6 bases from V and 0 bases from J, with 17 bases in between. This CDR3 comprises 16 residues. This chain's CDR3 is CASSPSGGPSNYGYTF. The CDR3 coding sequence is TGTGCCAGCAGCCCGTCCGGCGGACCATCTAACTATGGCTACACCTTC.

As regards this clone: With a far larger clone one base away, a read error is the likely cause. Other DNA sequences from this sample encode an identical CDR3 as well. The chain recombines TRBV7-7 with TRBJ2-5, with a possible D match to TRBD1 (6 bases). Trimming cost V 5 bases and J 3 bases, with 19 bases left between them. The CDR3 extends over 16 amino acids. Germline V gives CDR1 SSHAT, CDR2 FNYEAQ (reference sequence). The CDR3 loop is CASSHNLGGQEETQYF. For the CDR3, the DNA is TGTGCCAGCAGCCATAATCTAGGGGGACAAGAAGAGACCCAGTACTTC.

V gene TRBV4-3 combines with J gene TRBJ2-1, with D possibly TRBD2 on 6 matching bases. The germline V gene has CDR1 LGHNA and CDR2 YSLEER. V lost 1 base, J lost 7 bases, and 14 bases lay in between. This CDR3 contains 15 residues. CDR3 DNA: TGCGCCAGCAGCCAAGTAGTGTGGGGGAGGAATGAGCAGTTCTTC. This sequence encodes CASSQVVWGRNEQFF.

Ten or more counts support this clone. This rearrangement joins TRBV27 to TRBJ2-4; D uncertain. Germline V lookup: CDR1 MNHEY, CDR2 SMNVEV (reference sequence). The V end was cut by 4 bases, the J end by 4 bases, with 20 bases between. The CDR3 is 17 residues long. The CDR3 coding sequence is TGTGCCAGCAGTTCAGCCCCCGGGTCCAGAATTAAAAACATTCAGTACTTC. Protein: CASSSAPGSRIKNIQYF.

With regard to this clone: This probably arose from a read error, given a far larger clone one base away. V gene TRBV5-1 combines with J gene TRBJ1-1; possibly TRBD1 for D (5 bases). Germline V gives CDR1 SGHRS, CDR2 YFSETQ. The CDR3 contains 13 residues. For the CDR3, the DNA is TGCGCCTGCAGCGCGGACACGTACACTGAAGCTTTCTTT. Its translation: CACSADTYTEAFF.

The chain joins TRBV11-2 to TRBJ2-7; D unclear. Between the trimmed V and J ends, which lost 3 bases and 6 bases, there was a span of 18 bases. In germline, CDR1 is SGHAT, CDR2 FQNNGV. This CDR3 is built from 15 residues. The CDR3 loop is CASSFSPRNPLEQYF. In DNA form, the CDR3 reads TGTGCCAGCAGCTTCTCCCCTAGAAACCCGCTCGAGCAGTACTTC.

In this sample, this clone turned up a few times. The chain has TRBV4-2 and TRBJ2-3; 11 nucleotides match TRBD2. The CDR3 is 17 amino acids. V lost 1 base and J lost 0; bases outside the gene matches: 3. CDR1 is LGHNA, CDR2 YNFKEQ, per germline. This chain's CDR3 is CASSQATSGSSTDTQYF. CDR3 bases: TGTGCCAGCAGCCAAGCAACTAGCGGGAGTAGCACAGATACGCAGTATTTT.

This chain links TRBV10-3 with TRBJ1-2; 8 positions match TRBD1. V gave up 0 bases and J gave up 6 bases; unmatched junction bases: 3. From germline, CDR1 is ENHRY and CDR2 SYGVKD. The CDR3 extends over 14 amino acids. In DNA, the CDR3 is TGTGCCATCAGTGAGTCGACAGGGGTAGATGGCTACACCTTC. The encoded protein is CAISESTGVDGYTF.

The chain links TRBV4-1 to TRBJ2-3; 10 nucleotides match TRBD2. There are 17 residues in the CDR3. Germline V CDR1 and CDR2: MGHRA, YSYEKL. The ends lost 6 bases at V and 0 bases at J; junction bases unmatched: 9. CDR3 region: CASSRLRTSGSTDTQYF. The CDR3 DNA reads TGCGCCAGCAGTCGCCTTCGGACTAGCGGAAGCACAGATACGCAGTATTTT.

The chain joins TRBV11-2 to TRBJ2-7; D is uncertain. With 5 bases removed from V and 5 bases from J, the gap between germline ends came to 13 bases. The CDR3 runs to 13 residues. Germline V gene data show CDR1 as SGHAT and CDR2 as FQNNGV. The CDR3 protein is CASSLSSIHEQYF. In DNA, the CDR3 is TGTGCCAGCAGCCTCTCCTCCATCCACGAGCAGTACTTC.

V gene TRBV19 combines with J gene TRBJ2-1; 7 bases map to TRBD1. Germline V gene data show CDR1 as LNHDA and CDR2 as SQIVND (reference sequence). The CDR3 is made up of 14 amino acids. Losses at the gene ends were 7 bases for V and 0 bases for J; bases not matched to a gene: 3. The CDR3 here is CASTRDSSYNEQFF. The CDR3 DNA sequence: TGTGCCAGTACCCGGGACAGCTCCTACAATGAGCAGTTCTTC.

This chain connects TRBV5-1 to TRBJ2-3, with TRBD2 matching 12 bases. CDR1 and CDR2 from the germline V gene are SGHRS and YFSETQ. This CDR3 is built from 16 residues. After removal of 4 bases from V and 3 bases from J, the junction contained 6 bases not matched to a gene. In DNA form, the CDR3 reads TGCGCCAGCAGCAAACTAGCGGGAGGTCAGACAGATACGCAGTATTTT. This encodes CASSKLAGGQTDTQYF.

The chain carries TRBV27 and TRBJ2-1; D is unresolved. Trimming pared 4 bases from V and 9 bases from J, leaving 7 bases between. The germline CDR1 and CDR2 sequences are MNHEY and SMNVEV (reference sequence). This CDR3 spans 11 amino acids. CDR3 in DNA: TGTGCCAGCAGTTCCAGAGGTGAGCAGTTCTTC. It codes for CASSSRGEQFF.

Regarding this clone: Other DNA sequences from this sample encode an identical CDR3 as well. The rearrangement uses TRBV7-2 and TRBJ1-3; D gene uncertain. Trimming cost V 1 base and J 1 base, with 5 bases left between them. Germline V gene data show CDR1 as SGHTA and CDR2 as FQGNSA. The length of the CDR3 is 14 residues. CDR3 amino acids: CASSLGSSGNTIYF. CDR3 bases: TGTGCCAGCAGCTTAGGGTCTTCTGGAAACACCATATATTTT.

CDR3 sequence: CAIRPGLAEETQYF. The DNA for the CDR3 is TGTGCCATCAGACCGGGACTAGCGGAAGAGACCCAGTACTTC. This chain joins TRBV10-3 and TRBJ2-5, with 11 bases aligning to TRBD2. The germline CDR1 and CDR2 sequences are ENHRY and SYGVKD. This CDR3 comprises 14 residues. The J segment lost 3 bases and the V segment lost 6 bases, leaving 3 bases of the junction unmatched.

A single count supports this clone. The chain joins TRBV7-6 to TRBJ2-2; D remains ambiguous. V shed 3 bases and J shed 2 bases, with 7 bases lying between them. The CDR3 covers 14 residues. The germline V gene encodes CDR1 SGHVS and CDR2 FNYEAQ. DNA of the CDR3: TGTGCCAGCAGCTTTTTAACAAACACCGGGGAGCTGTTTTTT. Translated: CASSFLTNTGELFF.

This clone was seen a few times. The rearrangement uses TRBV18 and TRBJ2-7, with TRBD1 matching 7 bases. J gave up 6 bases and V 1 base, and 6 bases lay outside the gene matches. The CDR3 spans 14 residues. Per the germline V gene, CDR1 is KGHSH and CDR2 is LQKENI. As DNA, the CDR3 is TGTGCCAGCTCACCACAGGGGGCGATTACCGAGCAGTACTTC. Translated: CASSPQGAITEQYF.